These T cell receptor beta chains were read from a single sample in a study of blood T cell repertoires in COVID-19. This table comes from immunoSEQ multiplex PCR, and its TCRdb copy is limited to in-frame clones, with some not included. The table shows about 160,000 clones, with 84% occurring only once. Sequencing input: peripheral blood. The receptors were sampled from a man in his 70s with acute or convalescent COVID-19. Both conserved end residues are part of each CDR3. A D gene is named only where the DNA matches it firmly. Where a row states a size, it is once, few, many or the class of an expanded clone; other rows omit it.

J: TRBJ1-6
V: TRBV27
size: -
D: -
CDR3: CASSFPPGSLNSPLHF
DNA: TGTGCCAGCAGTTTTCCCCCCGGGAGCCTGAATTCACCCCTCCACTTT

J: TRBJ2-6
V: TRBV5-1
size: -
D: -
CDR3: CASSLAGVSGANVLTF
DNA: TGCGCCAGCAGCTTGGCCGGTGTCTCTGGGGCCAACGTCCTGACTTTC

J: TRBJ1-4
V: TRBV5-1
size: -
D: TRBD1
CDR3: CASSRDRVGPEEKLFF
DNA: TGCGCCAGCAGCCGGGACAGGGTGGGCCCGGAGGAAAAACTGTTTTTT

J: TRBJ2-3
V: TRBV28
size: -
D: -
CDR3: CASSWGGSDTQYF
DNA: TGTGCCAGCAGTTGGGGGGGCTCAGATACGCAGTATTTT

J: TRBJ2-1
V: TRBV7-2
size: -
D: TRBD2
CDR3: CASSLEAGGYNEQFF
DNA: TGTGCCAGCAGCTTAGAAGCGGGAGGGTACAATGAGCAGTTCTTC

J: TRBJ2-2
V: TRBV5-1
size: -
D: -
CDR3: CASSRAGGSNTGELFF
DNA: TGCGCCAGCAGCCGAGCCGGGGGTTCGAACACCGGGGAGCTGTTTTTT

J: TRBJ2-5
V: TRBV4-2
size: -
D: TRBD2
CDR3: CASSQGTSGSIGETQYF
DNA: TGTGCCAGCAGCCAAGGGACTAGCGGGAGTATCGGGGAGACCCAGTACTTC

J: TRBJ2-7
V: TRBV21-1
size: -
D: -
CDR3: CASSSLAGHPSGEQYF
DNA: TGTGCCAGCAGCAGCCTAGCGGGACACCCTAGCGGCGAGCAGTACTTC

J: TRBJ1-2
V: TRBV9
size: -
D: TRBD1
CDR3: CASSPQGNYGYTF
DNA: TGTGCCAGCAGCCCACAGGGGAACTATGGCTACACCTTC

J: TRBJ2-5
V: TRBV19
size: -
D: -
CDR3: CASSPEAGHIQETQYF
DNA: TGTGCCAGTAGTCCCGAAGCGGGACACATTCAAGAGACCCAGTACTTC

J: TRBJ1-5
V: TRBV6-5
size: once
D: -
CDR3: CASSLGRSNQPQHF
DNA: TGTGCCAGCAGTTTGGGGAGGAGCAATCAGCCCCAGCATTTT

J: TRBJ2-5
V: TRBV10-2
size: few
D: -
CDR3: CASSSVYQETQYF
DNA: TGCGCCAGCAGTTCAGTGTACCAAGAGACCCAGTACTTC

J: TRBJ2-3
V: TRBV5-1
size: -
D: TRBD1
CDR3: CASSAGQDYTDTQYF
DNA: TGCGCCAGCAGCGCGGGACAGGATTACACAGATACGCAGTATTTT

J: TRBJ2-4
V: TRBV19
size: -
D: TRBD1
CDR3: CASTQGDRGNIQYF
DNA: TGTGCCAGTACCCAGGGGGACAGGGGAAACATTCAGTACTTC

J: TRBJ2-3
V: TRBV7-3
size: once
D: -
CDR3: CASSPTGDTQYF
DNA: TGTGCCAGCAGCCCTACCGGGGATACGCAGTATTTT

J: TRBJ2-3
V: TRBV3-1/TRBV3-2
size: -
D: TRBD2
CDR3: CASSQDPGLAGTTDTQYF
DNA: TGTGCCAGCAGCCAAGATCCCGGTCTAGCGGGGACCACAGATACGCAGTATTTT

J: TRBJ2-5
V: TRBV11-2
size: -
D: -
CDR3: CASSLLVRETQYF
DNA: TGTGCCAGCAGTTTACTAGTTCGGGAGACCCAGTACTTC

J: TRBJ2-7
V: TRBV9
size: -
D: TRBD2
CDR3: CASSAGTSTYEQYF
DNA: TGTGCCAGCAGCGCCGGGACTAGCACGTACGAGCAGTACTTC

J: TRBJ1-2
V: TRBV19
size: -
D: -
CDR3: CASSITASIDYGYTF
DNA: TGTGCCAGTAGTATAACCGCCAGTATTGACTATGGCTACACCTTC

J: TRBJ1-6
V: TRBV5-1
size: -
D: TRBD1
CDR3: CASSWGQGESPLHF
DNA: TGCGCCAGCAGCTGGGGACAGGGCGAATCACCCCTCCACTTT

J: TRBJ2-3
V: TRBV12-5
size: -
D: -
CDR3: CASGLGLSTDTQYF
DNA: TGTGCTAGTGGTTTGGGACTTAGCACAGATACGCAGTATTTT

J: TRBJ2-7
V: TRBV10-3
size: -
D: -
CDR3: CAISESLEDEQYF
DNA: TGTGCCATCAGTGAGTCCCTGGAGGACGAGCAGTACTTC

J: TRBJ1-1
V: TRBV11-2
size: -
D: TRBD1
CDR3: CASSSSDRVNTEAFF
DNA: TGTGCCAGCAGCTCCTCGGACAGGGTGAACACTGAAGCTTTCTTT

J: TRBJ2-1
V: TRBV11-2
size: few
D: TRBD2
CDR3: CASSGGTSGSSYNEQFF
DNA: TGTGCCAGCAGCGGAGGGACTAGCGGGAGCTCCTACAATGAGCAGTTCTTC

J: TRBJ2-1
V: TRBV7-9
size: -
D: -
CDR3: CASSHTGISYNEQFF
DNA: TGTGCCAGCAGCCATACAGGGATCTCCTACAATGAGCAGTTCTTC

J: TRBJ1-6
V: TRBV5-5
size: -
D: TRBD1
CDR3: CASSSTRTGVFSPLHF
DNA: TGTGCCAGCAGCTCGACTCGGACAGGGGTTTTTTCACCCCTCCACTTT

J: TRBJ2-3
V: TRBV28
size: -
D: TRBD2
CDR3: CASSRGGANTDTQYF
DNA: TGTGCCAGCAGCCGCGGGGGGGCCAACACAGATACGCAGTATTTT

J: TRBJ1-2
V: TRBV29-1
size: -
D: TRBD1
CDR3: CSVVLTGGNYGYTF
DNA: TGCAGCGTTGTTTTAACAGGGGGCAACTATGGCTACACCTTC

J: TRBJ1-6
V: TRBV7-9
size: -
D: -
CDR3: CASSPTGTALHF
DNA: TGTGCCAGCAGCCCAACAGGGACGGCCCTCCACTTT

J: TRBJ1-1
V: TRBV30
size: -
D: -
CDR3: CAWSAQGNTEAFF
DNA: TGTGCCTGGAGTGCGCAGGGCAACACTGAAGCTTTCTTT